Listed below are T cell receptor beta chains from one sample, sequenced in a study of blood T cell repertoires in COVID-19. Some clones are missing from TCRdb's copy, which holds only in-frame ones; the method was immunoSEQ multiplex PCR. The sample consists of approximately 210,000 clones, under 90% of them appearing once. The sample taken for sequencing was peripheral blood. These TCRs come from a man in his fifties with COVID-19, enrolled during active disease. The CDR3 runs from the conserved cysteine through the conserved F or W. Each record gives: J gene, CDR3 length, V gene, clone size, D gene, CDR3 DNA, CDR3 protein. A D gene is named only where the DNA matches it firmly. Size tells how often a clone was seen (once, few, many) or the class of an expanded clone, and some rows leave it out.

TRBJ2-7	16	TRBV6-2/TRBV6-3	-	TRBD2	TGTGCCAGCAGTTTAGACCGACTAGCCGCATCCTACGAGCAGTACTTC	CASSLDRLAASYEQYF
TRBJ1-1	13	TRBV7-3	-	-	TGTGCCAGCAGCGGGGCAGCTAACACTGAAGCTTTCTTT	CASSGAANTEAFF
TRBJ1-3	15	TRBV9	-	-	TGTGCCAGCAGCGTCGAAGGGGTCTCTGGAAACACCATATATTTT	CASSVEGVSGNTIYF
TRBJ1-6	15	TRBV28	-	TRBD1	TGTGCCAGCAGAGAGACAGGGGCCAAGGGAGCACCCCTCCACTTT	CASRETGAKGAPLHF
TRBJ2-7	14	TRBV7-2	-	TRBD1	TGTGCCAGCAGCAGACAGGGAGAAATCTACGAGCAGTACTTC	CASSRQGEIYEQYF
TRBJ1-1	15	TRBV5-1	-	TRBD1	TGCGCCAGCAGCACTCAGGGGGCTGGCGACACTGAAGCTTTCTTT	CASSTQGAGDTEAFF
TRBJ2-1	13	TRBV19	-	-	TGTGCCAGTAGTTCTCACGGGAACAATGAGCAGTTCTTC	CASSSHGNNEQFF
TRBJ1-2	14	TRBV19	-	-	TGTGCCAGTAGTCCCGACACAGGATGGTATGGCTACACCTTC	CASSPDTGWYGYTF
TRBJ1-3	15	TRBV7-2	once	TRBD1	TGTGCCAGCAGCACACAGGGGCCCTCTGGAAACACCATATATTTT	CASSTQGPSGNTIYF
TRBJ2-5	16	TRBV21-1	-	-	TGTGCCAGCAGCAAAGGGACTAGCGGGAGAGGGAAGACCCAGTACTTC	CASSKGTSGRGKTQYF
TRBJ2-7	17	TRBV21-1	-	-	TGTGCCAGCAGCAACAACGAGAGGACAGGGAGTTCCTACGAGCAGTACTTC	CASSNNERTGSSYEQYF
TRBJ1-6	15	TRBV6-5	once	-	TGTGCCAGCAGTTACTCGCGGGGGCATAATTCACCCCTCCACTTT	CASSYSRGHNSPLHF
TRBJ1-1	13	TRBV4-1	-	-	TGCGCCAGCAGCCAAGATCCTACCGGGTTCCTTTTCTTT	CASSQDPTGFLFF
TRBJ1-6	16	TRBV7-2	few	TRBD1	TGTGCCAGCAGCTTAGGGGCCAGGGGGCTTAATTCACCCCTCCACTTT	CASSLGARGLNSPLHF
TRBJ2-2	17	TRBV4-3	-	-	TGCGCCAGCAGCCACCTAAACCTGTTCGCGAACACCGGGGAGCTGTTTTTT	CASSHLNLFANTGELFF
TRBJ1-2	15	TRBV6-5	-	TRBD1	TGTGCCAGCAGCCAAGGGACAGGGGTATCCTATGGCTACACCTTC	CASSQGTGVSYGYTF
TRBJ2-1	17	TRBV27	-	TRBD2	TGTGCCAGCAGTGCAAGCCTAACTAGCGGGGGGGCCACTGAGCAGTTCTTC	CASSASLTSGGATEQFF
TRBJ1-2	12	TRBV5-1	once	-	TGCGCCAGCAGCACGGGAGACTATGGCTACACCTTC	CASSTGDYGYTF
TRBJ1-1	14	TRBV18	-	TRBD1	TGTGCCAGCTCACCACCGACAGGGGGCACTGAAGCTTTCTTT	CASSPPTGGTEAFF
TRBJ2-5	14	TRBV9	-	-	TGTGCCAGCAGCTACACAAGGCGGGGAGAGACCCAGTACTTC	CASSYTRRGETQYF
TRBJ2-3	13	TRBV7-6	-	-	TGTGCCAGCAGCTTCGGGAGCACAGATACGCAGTATTTT	CASSFGSTDTQYF
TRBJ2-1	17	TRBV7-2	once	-	TGTGCCAGCAGCGCCCGTCCAGATAGCAGGGGGGCCAATGAGCAGTTCTTC	CASSARPDSRGANEQFF
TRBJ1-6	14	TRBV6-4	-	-	TGTGCCAGCAGTGACACCGGGAGGAATTCACCCCTCCACTTT	CASSDTGRNSPLHF
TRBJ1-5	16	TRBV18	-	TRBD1	TGTGCCAGCTCACCAGGGACAGGGGGCGGCAATCAGCCCCAGCATTTT	CASSPGTGGGNQPQHF
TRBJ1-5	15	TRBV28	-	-	TGTGCCAGCAGTATACCGGACAGCATGTATCAGCCCCAGCATTTT	CASSIPDSMYQPQHF
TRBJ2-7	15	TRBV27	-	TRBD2	TGTGCCAGCAGTTCGGGACTAGCGGGGGCCTACGAGCAGTACTTC	CASSSGLAGAYEQYF
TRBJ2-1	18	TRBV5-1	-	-	TGCGCCAGCAGCCCGGAGGCGGGGGCACTTATATCCTACAATGAGCAGTTCTTC	CASSPEAGALISYNEQFF
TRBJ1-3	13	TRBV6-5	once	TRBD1	TGTGCCAGCGGGGACAGCTCTGGAAACACCATATATTTT	CASGDSSGNTIYF
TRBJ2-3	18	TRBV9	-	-	TGTGCCAGCAGCACACGACCCTCACTATCGGGGGGCACAGATACGCAGTATTTT	CASSTRPSLSGGTDTQYF
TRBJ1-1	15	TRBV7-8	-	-	TGTGCCAGCAGCTTACCCCAGGGGCGCAACACTGAAGCTTTCTTT	CASSLPQGRNTEAFF
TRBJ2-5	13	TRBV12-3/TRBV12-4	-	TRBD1	TGTGCCAGCAGAACAGGGGTTATCGAGACCCAGTACTTC	CASRTGVIETQYF
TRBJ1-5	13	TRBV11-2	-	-	TGTGCCAGCAGCCCCGACACCAGGGAGCCCCAGCATTTT	CASSPDTREPQHF
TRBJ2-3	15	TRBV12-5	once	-	TGTGCTAGTGGCCGGAACACCCGGGGGACAGATACGCAGTATTTT	CASGRNTRGTDTQYF
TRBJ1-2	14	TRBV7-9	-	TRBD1	TGTGCCAGCAGCTTGGGACAGACTAACTATGGCTACACCTTC	CASSLGQTNYGYTF
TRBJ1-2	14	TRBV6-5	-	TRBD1	TGTGCCAGCCGGGCGGGACAGAATTACTATGGCTACACCTTC	CASRAGQNYYGYTF
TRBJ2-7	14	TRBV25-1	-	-	TGTGCCAGCAGTGATTCCGGGAGATTCAACGAGCAGTACTTC	CASSDSGRFNEQYF
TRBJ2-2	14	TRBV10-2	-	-	TGCGCCAGCAGTGAGCTGGCATCGACCGGGGAGCTGTTTTTT	CASSELASTGELFF
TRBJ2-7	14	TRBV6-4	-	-	TGTGCCAGCAGTGACGTTAGCGGAAACTACGAGCAGTACTTC	CASSDVSGNYEQYF
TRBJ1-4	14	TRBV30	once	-	TGTGCTTATGGATTAGCAGGGCCGAATGAAAAACTGTTTTTT	CAYGLAGPNEKLFF
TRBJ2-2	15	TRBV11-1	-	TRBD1	TGTGCCAGCACCAGGGACAGCCTAAACACCGGGGAGCTGTTTTTT	CASTRDSLNTGELFF
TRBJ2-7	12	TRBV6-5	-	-	TGTGCCAGCAGTTACTTTGAGCGCGAGCAGTACTTC	CASSYFEREQYF
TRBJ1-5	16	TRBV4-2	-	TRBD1	TGTGCCAGCAGCCAACACACCGGGACAGAAGATCAGCCCCAGCATTTT	CASSQHTGTEDQPQHF